This entry describes one T cell receptor beta chain. The antigen is unknown. In the PCR, 60 Vbeta and 13 Jbeta primers were used. Generated by immunoSEQ multiplex PCR, the TCRdb table keeps only in-frame clones and is missing some. This table holds fewer than 200,000 clones, around four fifths found once. The CDR3 consists of 16 residues. The germline V gene has CDR1 SGHDT and CDR2 YYEEEE. The V end was cut by 6 bases, the J end by 4 bases, with 22 bases between. This record comes from a study of cytomegalovirus exposure and HLA in healthy donors. Findings and caveats of the study: Researchers reported that a few CMV-associated chains were confirmed in vitro as CMV antigen-specific. Earlier analysis yielded a pattern in which most TCR beta V segments were productive about 90% or about 30% of the time. The study listed roughly 150 cytomegalovirus-associated TCR beta chains. Most likely, a cluster of highly shared sequence variants arose as a sequencing artifact.

The rearrangement joins TRBV5-6 to TRBJ1-2; D is possibly TRBD1 (5 bases). Material for sequencing was PBMCs. The TCR was taken from a woman between 45 and 65 years old in good health and CMV-seronegative. This chain's CDR3 is CASTPSWGGTPYGYTF. The CDR3 nucleotides read TGTGCCAGCACCCCTAGTTGGGGGGGGACTCCCTATGGCTACACCTTC.